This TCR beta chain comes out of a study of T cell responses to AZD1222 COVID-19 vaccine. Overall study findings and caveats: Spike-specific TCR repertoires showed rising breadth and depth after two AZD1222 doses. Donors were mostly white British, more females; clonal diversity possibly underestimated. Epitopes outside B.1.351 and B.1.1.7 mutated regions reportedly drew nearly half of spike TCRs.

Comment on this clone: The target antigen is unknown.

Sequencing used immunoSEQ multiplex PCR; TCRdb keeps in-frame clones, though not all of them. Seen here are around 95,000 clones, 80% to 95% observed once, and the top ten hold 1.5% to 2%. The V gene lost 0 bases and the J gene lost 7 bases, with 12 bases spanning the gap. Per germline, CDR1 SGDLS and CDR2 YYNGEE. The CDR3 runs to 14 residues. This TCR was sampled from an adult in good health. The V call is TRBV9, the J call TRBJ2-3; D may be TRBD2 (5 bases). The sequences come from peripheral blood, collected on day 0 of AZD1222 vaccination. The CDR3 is CASSVGGGDNTQYF. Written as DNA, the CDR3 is TGTGCCAGCAGCGTAGGAGGAGGAGACAATACGCAGTATTTT.